Each of the 14 T cell receptor beta chains below was sequenced from the same sample in a study of cytomegalovirus exposure and HLA in healthy donors. PCR employed 60 Vbeta and 13 Jbeta primers. Generated by immunoSEQ multiplex PCR, the TCRdb table keeps only in-frame clones and is missing some. The data contain 90,000 to 120,000 clones, 82% of them singletons. Specimen: PBMCs. The receptors were gathered from a man between 25 and 39 years old in good health and CMV-seropositive.

This clone was recorded a few times. J is TRBJ2-3 and V is TRBV7-9, with D uncertain. V was pared by 5 bases and J by 0 bases, with 6 bases between. Germline assignment: CDR1 SEHNR and CDR2 FQNEAQ (reference sequence). The CDR3 has 13 amino acids. The CDR3 coding sequence is TGTGCCAGCAGCCCTCAGAGCACAGATACGCAGTATTTT. Residues: CASSPQSTDTQYF.

This chain uses TRBV5-1 with TRBJ1-1, with 8 bases aligning to TRBD1. Germline loops: CDR1 SGHRS, CDR2 YFSETQ. Germline trimming cut 4 bases from V and 5 bases from J; bases unmatched to any gene: 10. This CDR3 has 15 amino acids. CDR3 loop: CASSTDGQGWTEAFF. CDR3 bases: TGCGCCAGCAGCACCGACGGACAGGGCTGGACTGAAGCTTTCTTT.

The V and J genes are TRBV5-4 and TRBJ2-5; TRBD1 aligns across 12 bases. This CDR3 spans 15 amino acids. From germline, CDR1 is SGHNT and CDR2 YYREEE (reference sequence). The V segment lost 5 bases and the J segment 5 bases; nucleotides outside the gene matches: 7. Here the CDR3 DNA reads TGTGCCAGCAGTCAAGGGGGACAGGGGGCTGAGACCCAGTACTTC. Amino acids: CASSQGGQGAETQYF.

The V and J genes are TRBV11-3 and TRBJ1-6; D gene unclear. The germline V gene encodes CDR1 SGHNT and CDR2 YENEEA. The V end lost 3 bases, the J end lost 9 bases, and 3 bases lay between the germline ends. The CDR3 consists of 11 residues. The CDR3 loop reads CASSFGSPLHF. CDR3 bases: TGTGCCAGCAGCTTCGGTTCACCCCTCCACTTT.

The rearrangement uses TRBV27 and TRBJ2-7; maybe TRBD2 (5 bases). The germline V gene has CDR1 MNHEY and CDR2 SMNVEV (reference sequence). The CDR3 consists of 13 residues. V was shortened by 5 bases and J by 6 bases, with 14 bases between the two germline ends. For the CDR3, the DNA is TGTGCCAGCAGTCGGTCTTCGGGGTCCGAGCAGTACTTC. Its translation: CASSRSSGSEQYF.

V and J are TRBV4-1 and TRBJ1-2; 7 bases are a match to TRBD1. The CDR3 is made up of 13 amino acids. Trimming took 4 bases from V and 3 from J; bases not matched to a gene: 2. Germline lookup yields CDR1 MGHRA and CDR2 YSYEKL. The CDR3 loop is CASSLGQDYGYTF. CDR3 nucleotides: TGCGCCAGCAGCCTCGGACAGGACTATGGCTACACCTTC.

This clone showed up just once. This rearrangement joins TRBV5-5 to TRBJ2-3; tentatively, D is TRBD2 (5 bases). Germline CDR1 SGHKS, CDR2 YYEKEE (reference sequence). The V and J ends lost 0 bases and 3 bases respectively, with 8 bases between them. The CDR3 has 14 residues. The CDR3 nucleotides are TGTGCCAGCAGCTTGGAAAGAGGGACAGATACGCAGTATTTT. Protein sequence: CASSLERGTDTQYF. Together with reference TRBV5-5 and TRBJ2-3, the CDR3 gives the full variable domain: DAGVTQSPTHLIKTRGQQVTLRCSPISGHKSVSWYQQVLGQGPQFIFQYYEKEERGRGNFPDRFSARQFPNYSSELNVNALLLGDSALYLCASSLERGTDTQYFGPGTRLTVL.

The chain employs TRBV4-2 and TRBJ2-7; 7 positions agree with TRBD2. V was clipped by 0 bases and J by 1 base; unmatched bases: 6. Per germline, CDR1 LGHNA and CDR2 YNFKEQ. CDR3 length: 16 residues. CDR3 amino acids: CASSQETSGESYEQYF. DNA of the CDR3: TGTGCCAGCAGCCAAGAGACCAGCGGGGAATCCTACGAGCAGTACTTC.

This clone was counted a few times. The gene calls are TRBV20-1 and TRBJ2-3; D is ambiguous. Per the germline V gene, CDR1 is DFQATT and CDR2 is SNEGSKA (reference sequence). The CDR3 runs 11 residues. With 3 bases removed from V and 8 bases from J, the gap between germline ends came to 9 bases. The CDR3 DNA follows: TGCAGTGCTAGTCAGCCGGGTACGCAGTATTTT. Protein: CSASQPGTQYF.

This chain links TRBV9 with TRBJ2-3; TRBD2 might be the D (6 bases). Germline V gene lookup returns CDR1 SGDLS and CDR2 YYNGEE. The CDR3 runs 15 residues. With 1 base removed from V and 3 bases from J, the gap between germline ends came to 12 bases. The CDR3 region is CASSVRGISTDTQYF. CDR3 bases: TGTGCCAGCAGCGTACGGGGGATCAGTACAGATACGCAGTATTTT.

The chain combines TRBV5-1 with TRBJ2-5, with 7 bases fitting TRBD2. The trim removed 6 bases at V and 5 bases at J, leaving 10 bases unmatched. The CDR3 has 14 amino acids. Per germline, CDR1 SGHRS and CDR2 YFSETQ. CDR3 sequence: CASTPRQGGETQYF. CDR3 bases: TGCGCCAGCACCCCCCGCCAGGGAGGGGAGACCCAGTACTTC.

The rearrangement uses TRBV7-9 and TRBJ2-7, with 7 bases fitting TRBD1. Germline-derived CDR1 and CDR2 are SEHNR and FQNEAQ (reference sequence). The CDR3 loop spans 14 amino acids. The trim removed 1 base at V and 3 bases at J, leaving 3 bases unmatched. The CDR3 sequence: CASSLVGDSYEQYF. Here the CDR3 DNA reads TGTGCCAGCAGCTTAGTCGGGGACAGCTACGAGCAGTACTTC.

CDR3 sequence reads: CASSAGTGGNTEAFF. As DNA, the CDR3 is TGTGCCAGCAGCGCAGGGACAGGGGGGAACACTGAAGCTTTCTTT. This chain uses TRBV13 with TRBJ1-1; 11 positions match TRBD1. Germline assignment: CDR1 PRHDT and CDR2 FYEKMQ (reference sequence). This CDR3 has 15 residues. V gave up 5 bases and J gave up 1 base; unmatched junction bases: 3.

To note about this clone: Other DNA sequences within the sample encode an identical CDR3. This chain joins TRBV6-5 and TRBJ2-3; 10 bases fit TRBD2. The CDR3 covers 15 residues. V gave up 3 bases and J gave up 1 base; unmatched junction bases: 1. Germline CDR1 and CDR2: MNHEY and SVGAGI. The CDR3 here is CASSYLAGGTDTQYF. The CDR3 nucleotides read TGTGCCAGCAGTTATCTAGCGGGGGGCACAGATACGCAGTATTTT.